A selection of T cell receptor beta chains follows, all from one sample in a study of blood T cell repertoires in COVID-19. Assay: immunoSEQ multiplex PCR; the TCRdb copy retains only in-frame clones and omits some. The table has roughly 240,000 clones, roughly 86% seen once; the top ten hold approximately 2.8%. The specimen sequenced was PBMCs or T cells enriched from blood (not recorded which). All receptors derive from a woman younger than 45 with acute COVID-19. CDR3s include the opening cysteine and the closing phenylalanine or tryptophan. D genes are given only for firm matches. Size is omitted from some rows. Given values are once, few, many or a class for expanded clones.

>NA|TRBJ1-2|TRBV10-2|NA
CASSSGQFLGYTF
TGCGCCAGCAGTTCCGGACAGTTTCTTGGCTACACCTTC
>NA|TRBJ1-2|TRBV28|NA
CASSLPWRPQSGYTF
TGTGCCAGCAGTTTACCGTGGCGGCCGCAAAGCGGCTACACCTTC
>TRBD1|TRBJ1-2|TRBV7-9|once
CASSFEQGAYYGYTF
TGTGCCAGCAGCTTTGAACAGGGGGCGTATTATGGCTACACCTTC
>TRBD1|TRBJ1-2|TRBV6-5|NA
CASVRQGATYGYTF
TGTGCCAGCGTGAGACAGGGGGCGACCTATGGCTACACCTTC
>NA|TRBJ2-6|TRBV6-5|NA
CASRTVSGANVLTF
TGTGCCAGCAGGACAGTCTCTGGGGCCAACGTCCTGACTTTC
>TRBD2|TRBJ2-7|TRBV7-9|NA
CASSPLGGVAGEQYF
TGTGCCAGCAGCCCCCTGGGGGGGGTAGCGGGGGAGCAGTACTTC
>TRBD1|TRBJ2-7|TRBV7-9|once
CASRDRAYEQYF
TGTGCCAGCCGGGACAGGGCCTACGAGCAGTACTTC
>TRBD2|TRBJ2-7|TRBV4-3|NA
CASSHGTSGGGYEQYF
TGCGCCAGCAGCCATGGGACTAGCGGGGGGGGATACGAGCAGTACTTC
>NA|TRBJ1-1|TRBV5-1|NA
CASSFGASSTEAFF
TGCGCCAGCAGCTTTGGGGCCTCAAGCACTGAAGCTTTCTTT
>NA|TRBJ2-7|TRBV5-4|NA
CASSYLREPYEQYF
TGTGCCAGCAGTTATCTCCGGGAACCCTACGAGCAGTACTTC
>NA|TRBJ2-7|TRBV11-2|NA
CASSLGGRETYEQYF
TGTGCCAGCAGCTTGGGGGGAAGAGAAACCTACGAGCAGTACTTC
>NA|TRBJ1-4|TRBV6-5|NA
CASSSGALREKLFF
TGTGCCAGCAGTTCAGGGGCGCTGCGTGAAAAACTGTTTTTT
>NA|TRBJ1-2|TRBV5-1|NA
CASSQEGAGPNYGYTF
TGCGCCAGCAGCCAGGAGGGAGCAGGGCCGAACTATGGCTACACCTTC
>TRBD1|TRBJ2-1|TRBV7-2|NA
CASSDHPGGNDEQFF
TGTGCCAGCAGCGACCACCCAGGGGGCAACGATGAGCAGTTCTTC
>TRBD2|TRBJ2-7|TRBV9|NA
CASSLGGGPYEQYF
TGTGCCAGCAGCCTGGGGGGGGGACCCTACGAGCAGTACTTC
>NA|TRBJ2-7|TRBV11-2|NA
CASSLYLLSSYEQYF
TGTGCCAGCAGCTTATACCTACTATCCTCCTACGAGCAGTACTTC
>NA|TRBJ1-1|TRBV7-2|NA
CASSLGGHMNTEAFF
TGTGCCAGCAGCTTAGGTGGACACATGAACACTGAAGCTTTCTTT
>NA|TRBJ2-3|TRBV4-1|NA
CASSQVRTGRSLTDTQYF
TGCGCCAGCAGCCAAGTCCGAACAGGACGGTCCCTCACAGATACGCAGTATTTT
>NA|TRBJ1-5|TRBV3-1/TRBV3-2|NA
CASSQDFRGGQPQHF
TGTGCCAGCAGCCAAGACTTCCGGGGAGGTCAGCCCCAGCATTTT
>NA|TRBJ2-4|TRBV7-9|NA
CASSGFAGTLGGDKNIQYF
TGTGCCAGCAGCGGTTTTGCGGGGACGTTGGGAGGAGATAAAAACATTCAGTACTTC
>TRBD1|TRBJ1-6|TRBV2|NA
CASSPDRGIRYNSPLHF
TGTGCCAGCAGCCCGGACAGGGGGATACGTTATAATTCACCCCTCCACTTT
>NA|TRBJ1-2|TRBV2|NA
CASNNRDTNYGYTF
TGTGCCAGCAATAATCGGGACACAAACTATGGCTACACCTTC
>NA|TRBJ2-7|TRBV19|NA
CASSLATGVTYEQYF
TGTGCCAGTAGCCTGGCAACAGGCGTCACCTACGAGCAGTACTTC
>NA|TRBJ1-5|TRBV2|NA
CASSEGQAYNQPQHF
TGTGCCAGCAGTGAGGGGCAGGCCTACAATCAGCCCCAGCATTTT
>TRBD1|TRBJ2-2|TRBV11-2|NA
CASSLAPGTGGPFSGELFF
TGTGCCAGCAGCTTAGCCCCCGGGACAGGGGGCCCATTTTCCGGGGAGCTGTTTTTT
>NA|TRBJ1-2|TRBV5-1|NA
CASSSGNGYTF
TGCGCCAGCAGTTCAGGGAATGGCTACACCTTC
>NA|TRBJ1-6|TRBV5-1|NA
CASSEGLSYSPLHF
TGCGCCAGCAGCGAGGGACTTTCCTATTCACCCCTCCACTTT
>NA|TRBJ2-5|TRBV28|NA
CASTTSGLTTQGGKETQYF
TGTGCCAGCACCACCTCTGGACTTACGACTCAAGGGGGAAAAGAGACCCAGTACTTC
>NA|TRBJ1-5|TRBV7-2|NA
CGSAGYSNQPQHF
TGTGGGTCCGCAGGCTATAGCAATCAGCCCCAGCATTTT
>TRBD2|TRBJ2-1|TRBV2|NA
CASSEGTRAYNEQFF
TGTGCCAGCAGTGAAGGGACTAGAGCCTACAATGAGCAGTTCTTC
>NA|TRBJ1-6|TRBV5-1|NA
CASSLEDQVLSPLHF
TGCGCCAGCAGCTTGGAGGATCAGGTCCTTTCACCCCTCCACTTT
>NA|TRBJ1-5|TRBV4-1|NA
CASSQHNNVNQPQHF
TGCGCCAGCAGCCAACATAACAACGTCAATCAGCCCCAGCATTTT
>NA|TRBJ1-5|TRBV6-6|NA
CASSPGEGNQPQHF
TGTGCCAGCAGCCCAGGGGAGGGGAATCAGCCCCAGCATTTT
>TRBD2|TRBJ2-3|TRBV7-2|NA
CASSSRTRTDTQYF
TGTGCCAGCAGTTCTAGGACTAGAACAGATACGCAGTATTTT
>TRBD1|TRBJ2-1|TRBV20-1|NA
CSASDSPQGFNEQFF
TGCAGTGCTAGTGATAGCCCACAGGGGTTCAATGAGCAGTTCTTC
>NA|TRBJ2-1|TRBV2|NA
CATPGNNEQFF
TGTGCCACCCCGGGAAACAATGAGCAGTTCTTC
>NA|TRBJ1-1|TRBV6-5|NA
CASSYSWASGTEAFF
TGTGCCAGCAGTTACTCCTGGGCATCGGGGACTGAAGCTTTCTTT
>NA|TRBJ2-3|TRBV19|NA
CASSIGTGASTDTQYF
TGTGCCAGTAGTATAGGTACAGGTGCTAGCACAGATACGCAGTATTTT
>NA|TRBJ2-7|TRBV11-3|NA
CASSLDTGSSYEQYF
TGTGCCAGCAGCTTAGACACAGGGAGCTCCTACGAGCAGTACTTC
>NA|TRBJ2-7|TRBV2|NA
CASRRLSDYEQYF
TGTGCCAGCAGGCGGTTGTCGGACTACGAGCAGTACTTC